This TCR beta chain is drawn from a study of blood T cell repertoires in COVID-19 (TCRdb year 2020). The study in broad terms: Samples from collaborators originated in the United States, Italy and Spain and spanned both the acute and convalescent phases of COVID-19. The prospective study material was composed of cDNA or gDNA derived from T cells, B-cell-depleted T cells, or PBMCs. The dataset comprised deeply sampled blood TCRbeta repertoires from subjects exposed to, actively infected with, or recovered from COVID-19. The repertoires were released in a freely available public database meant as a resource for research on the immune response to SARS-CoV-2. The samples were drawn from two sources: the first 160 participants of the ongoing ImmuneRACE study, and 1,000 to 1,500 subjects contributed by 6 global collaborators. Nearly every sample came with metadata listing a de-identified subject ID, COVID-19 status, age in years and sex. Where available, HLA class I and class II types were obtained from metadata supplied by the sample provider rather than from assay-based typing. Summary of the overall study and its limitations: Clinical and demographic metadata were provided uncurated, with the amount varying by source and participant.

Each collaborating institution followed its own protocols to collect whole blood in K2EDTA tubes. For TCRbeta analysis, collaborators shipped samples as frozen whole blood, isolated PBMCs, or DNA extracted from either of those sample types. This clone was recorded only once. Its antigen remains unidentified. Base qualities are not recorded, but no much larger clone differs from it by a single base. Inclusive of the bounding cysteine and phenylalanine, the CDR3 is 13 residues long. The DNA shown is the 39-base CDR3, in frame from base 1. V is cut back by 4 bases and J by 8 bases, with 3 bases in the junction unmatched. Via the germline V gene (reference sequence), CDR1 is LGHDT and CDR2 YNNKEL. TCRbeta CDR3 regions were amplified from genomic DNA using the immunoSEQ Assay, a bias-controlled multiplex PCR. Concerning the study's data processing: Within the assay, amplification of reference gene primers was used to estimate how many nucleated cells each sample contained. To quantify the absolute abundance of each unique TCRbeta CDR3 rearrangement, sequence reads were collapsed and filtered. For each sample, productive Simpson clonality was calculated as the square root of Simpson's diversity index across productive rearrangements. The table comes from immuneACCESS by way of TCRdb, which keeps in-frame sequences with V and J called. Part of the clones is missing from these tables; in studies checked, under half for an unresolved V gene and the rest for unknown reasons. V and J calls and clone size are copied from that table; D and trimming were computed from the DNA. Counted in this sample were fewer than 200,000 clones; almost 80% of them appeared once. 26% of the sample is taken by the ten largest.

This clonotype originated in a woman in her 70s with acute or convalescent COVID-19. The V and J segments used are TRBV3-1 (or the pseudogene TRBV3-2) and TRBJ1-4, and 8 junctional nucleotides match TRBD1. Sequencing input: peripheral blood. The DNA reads TGTGCCAGCAGCCCAGGGGGCAGAGAAAAACTGTTTTTT. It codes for CASSPGGREKLFF.